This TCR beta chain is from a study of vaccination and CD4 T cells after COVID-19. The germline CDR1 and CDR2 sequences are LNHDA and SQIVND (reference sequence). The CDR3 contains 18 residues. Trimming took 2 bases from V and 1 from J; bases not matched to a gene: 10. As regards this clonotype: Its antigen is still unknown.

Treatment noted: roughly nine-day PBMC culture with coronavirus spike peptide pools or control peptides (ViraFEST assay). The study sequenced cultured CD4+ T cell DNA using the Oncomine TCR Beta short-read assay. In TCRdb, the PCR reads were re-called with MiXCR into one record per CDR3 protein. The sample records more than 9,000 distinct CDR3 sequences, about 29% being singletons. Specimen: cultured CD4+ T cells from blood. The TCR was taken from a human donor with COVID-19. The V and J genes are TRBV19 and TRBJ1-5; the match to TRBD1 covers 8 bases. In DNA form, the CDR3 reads TGTGCCAGTAGTATACCCCCGACAGGGGTTGGCAGCAATCAGCCCCAGCATTTT. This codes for CASSIPPTGVGSNQPQHF. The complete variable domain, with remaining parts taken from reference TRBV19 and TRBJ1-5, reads DGGITQSPKYLFRKEGQNVTLSCEQNLNHDAMYWYRQDPGQGLRLIYYSQIVNDFQKGDIAEGYSVSREKKESFPLTVTSAQKNPTAFYLCASSIPPTGVGSNQPQHFGDGTRLSIL.